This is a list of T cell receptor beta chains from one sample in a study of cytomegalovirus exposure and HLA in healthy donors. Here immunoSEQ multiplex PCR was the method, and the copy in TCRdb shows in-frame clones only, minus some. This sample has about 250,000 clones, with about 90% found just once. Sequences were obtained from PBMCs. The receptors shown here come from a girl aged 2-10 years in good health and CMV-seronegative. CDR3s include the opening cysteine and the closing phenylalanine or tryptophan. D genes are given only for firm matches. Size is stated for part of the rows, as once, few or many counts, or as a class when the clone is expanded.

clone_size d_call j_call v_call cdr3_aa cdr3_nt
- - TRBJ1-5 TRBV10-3 CAISETGQPQHF TGTGCCATCAGTGAAACCGGGCAGCCCCAGCATTTT
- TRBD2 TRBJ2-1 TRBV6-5 CASSYSAGGPRNEQFF TGTGCCAGCAGTTACTCGGCGGGAGGGCCGAGGAATGAGCAGTTCTTC
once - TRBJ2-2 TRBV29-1 CSVETVALGPGELFF TGCAGCGTTGAGACGGTAGCCCTGGGGCCCGGGGAGCTGTTTTTT
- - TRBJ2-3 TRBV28 CASSYTGTDTQYF TGTGCCAGCAGTTACACCGGGACAGATACGCAGTATTTT
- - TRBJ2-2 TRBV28 CASSLYRGKNPTGELFF TGTGCCAGCAGTTTATACCGGGGTAAAAACCCCACCGGGGAGCTGTTTTTT
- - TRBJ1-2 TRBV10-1 CASSESPWGANYGYTF TGCGCCAGCAGTGAGTCACCCTGGGGAGCTAACTATGGCTACACCTTC
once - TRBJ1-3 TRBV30 CAWSTGGGNTIYF TGTGCCTGGAGTACCGGGGGAGGAAACACCATATATTTT
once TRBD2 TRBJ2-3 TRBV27 CASSLGGVDTQYF TGTGCCAGCAGTTTAGGGGGGGTAGATACGCAGTATTTT
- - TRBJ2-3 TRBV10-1 CASSESPGWADTQYF TGCGCCAGCAGTGAGTCGCCCGGGTGGGCAGATACGCAGTATTTT
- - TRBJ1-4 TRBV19 CASSILRAADEKLFF TGTGCCAGTAGTATTTTGAGGGCCGCGGACGAAAAACTGTTTTTT
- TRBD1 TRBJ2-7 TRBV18 CASSTPGQAYEQYF TGTGCCAGCTCAACCCCGGGACAGGCCTACGAGCAGTACTTC
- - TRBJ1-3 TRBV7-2 CASSAGSLLGNTIYF TGTGCCAGCAGCGCCGGGTCACTCCTTGGAAACACCATATATTTT
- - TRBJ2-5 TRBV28 CASRDNRERETQYF TGTGCCAGCAGGGATAACAGGGAACGGGAGACCCAGTACTTC
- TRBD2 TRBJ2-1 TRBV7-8 CASSSQGRGGSYNEQFF TGTGCCAGCAGCTCCCAAGGGCGGGGGGGCTCCTACAATGAGCAGTTCTTC
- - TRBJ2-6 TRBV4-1 CASSLVQGRAAGANVLTF TGCGCCAGCAGCCTCGTGCAGGGGAGGGCTGCTGGGGCCAACGTCCTGACTTTC
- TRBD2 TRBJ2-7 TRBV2 CASSGLAGVGEQYF TGTGCCAGCAGTGGACTAGCGGGAGTGGGCGAGCAGTACTTC
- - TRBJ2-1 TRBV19 CASRPRDYNEQFF TGTGCCAGTAGGCCCCGGGACTACAATGAGCAGTTCTTC